Listed below are T cell receptor beta chains from one sample, sequenced in a study of cytomegalovirus exposure and HLA in healthy donors. Produced via immunoSEQ multiplex PCR; TCRdb's table is partial and in-frame only. The table includes approximately 200,000 clones, about 81% detected once. Sequencing was performed on PBMCs. These receptors originate from a woman in her twenties or thirties in good health and CMV-seronegative. The CDR3 runs from the conserved cysteine through the conserved F or W. D genes are given only for firm matches. The size of a clone is reported for some rows only, either as once, few or many, or as a class for expanded clones.

d_call | j_call | v_call | clone_size | cdr3_aa
TRBD2 | TRBJ2-1 | TRBV5-1 | . | CASSLAPGLAGGSYNEQFF
TRBD2 | TRBJ2-3 | TRBV5-1 | once | CASREAGLAGTTDTQYF
. | TRBJ2-7 | TRBV4-2 | . | CASSQVGESYREQYF
TRBD1 | TRBJ1-2 | TRBV30 | . | CAWSLGQGGGYTF
. | TRBJ1-5 | TRBV11-2 | once | CASSFDSGSQPQHF
TRBD1 | TRBJ2-7 | TRBV4-1 | . | CASSQARQGVNEQYF
TRBD2 | TRBJ2-7 | TRBV19 | . | CASSILTSGSYEQYF
TRBD1 | TRBJ2-7 | TRBV7-7 | few | CASSPGQGNEQYF
. | TRBJ1-3 | TRBV6-5 | . | CASKTGVSGNTIYF
. | TRBJ1-3 | TRBV5-6 | . | CASSLLRASLYTIYF
. | TRBJ1-4 | TRBV9 | . | CASSSAGTTNEKLFF
. | TRBJ2-1 | TRBV6-1 | few | CASSGRAGRWSYNEQFF
TRBD1 | TRBJ2-1 | TRBV19 | . | CASSTGQGLRNEQFF
. | TRBJ1-6 | TRBV6-5 | few | CASGGRGALSPLHF
TRBD2 | TRBJ2-1 | TRBV15 | . | CATGKAGEWDNEQFF
. | TRBJ1-1 | TRBV7-2 | . | CASSLGGAWASTEAFF
. | TRBJ1-1 | TRBV27 | . | CASSHKGIQGNTEAFF
. | TRBJ1-2 | TRBV9 | . | CASSPRGIYGYTF
. | TRBJ1-4 | TRBV2 | . | CASTLQDEKLFF
. | TRBJ2-3 | TRBV9 | . | CASSESGSTDTQYF
TRBD2 | TRBJ2-1 | TRBV19 | . | CASSIISGGHNEQFF
TRBD1 | TRBJ2-7 | TRBV7-9 | . | CASSSQLSDRAPYEQYF
TRBD1 | TRBJ2-7 | TRBV5-1 | . | CASTLIVGGSEQYF